A single sample is the source of the 2 T cell receptor beta chains below, sequenced in a study of CD8 T cells in Susac syndrome (dated by TCRdb to about 2019). The library was made by the immunoSEQ multiplex PCR assay. RNA was extracted using the RNeasy kit, and roughly 0.45 to 1 microgram was reverse transcribed with random hexamers. Using fastp at Q25 and MiXCR, TCRdb reprocessed the public reads and kept productive beta chains. Every entry covers one CDR3 protein and lists the most common genes and DNA from its rows. The sample table holds 95,000 to 150,000 distinct CDR3 sequences, of which approximately 96% were seen once. About 0.2% of the sample is held by the ten biggest clonotypes. The specimen was CD8+ T cells from PBMCs. Every receptor here comes from a human donor with Susac syndrome.

The J gene is TRBJ1-2, the V gene TRBV6-5, with D unresolved. Per the germline V gene, CDR1 is MNHEY and CDR2 is SVGAGI. The CDR3 covers 14 residues. V dropped 5 bases and J dropped 6 bases, with 16 bases sitting between them. This CDR3 is CASSLYPENNGYTF. The DNA for the CDR3 is TGTGCCAGCAGTCTTTACCCGGAGAACAATGGCTACACCTTC.

This rearrangement joins TRBV5-8 to TRBJ1-5; 7 bases fit TRBD1. Germline CDR1 SGHTS, CDR2 YDEGEE. Losses at the gene ends were 4 bases for V and 0 bases for J; bases not matched to a gene: 4. The length of the CDR3 is 15 residues. The CDR3 sequence: CASSVQGFSNQPQHF. Here the CDR3 DNA reads TGTGCCAGCAGCGTACAGGGGTTTAGCAATCAGCCCCAGCATTTT.